The text below deals with one T cell receptor beta chain. The target antigen is unknown. This record belongs to a study of cytomegalovirus exposure and HLA in healthy donors. Study-wide context: Earlier results showed roughly 120 million unique TCR beta sequences derived from roughly 180 million T cells.

Donors in the study were healthy people who gave bone marrow. The PCR was carried out with 60 Vbeta primers and 13 Jbeta primers. Generated by immunoSEQ multiplex PCR, the TCRdb table keeps only in-frame clones and is missing some. The sample includes hundreds of thousands of clones, 70% to 90% of them seen just once. Germline assignment: CDR1 SEHNR and CDR2 FQNEAQ (reference sequence). The CDR3 covers 12 residues. Trimming shortened V by 1 base and J by 8 bases, and 8 bases separated the two germline ends. Study-wide findings and caveats: Exclusion applied to some V segments, including TRBV6-2 and TRBV6-3, as they were indistinguishable. In a later analysis, V- and J-gene trimming of beta chains associated with a DCLRE1C missense variant, replicated independently.

The chain has TRBV7-9 and TRBJ1-2; no firm D call. This sequence originates from a man aged 25-45 years in good health and CMV-seronegative. Sequenced input: PBMCs. The CDR3 DNA reads TGTGCCAGCAGCTTAGACTCCAACGGCTACACCTTC. It specifies CASSLDSNGYTF.